What follows is one T cell receptor (beta chain) and its context. Sequencing used immunoSEQ multiplex PCR; TCRdb keeps in-frame clones, though not all of them. The sample lists around 100,000 clones, around 87% occurring once. The CDR3 is made up of 14 amino acids. From germline, CDR1 is LNHDA and CDR2 SQIVND (reference sequence). The germline V and J ends were trimmed by 5 bases and 8 bases, with 18 bases remaining between them. These data belong to a study of T cell responses to AZD1222 COVID-19 vaccine. This specimen consisted of peripheral blood, obtained on day 0 of AZD1222 vaccination. This chain connects TRBV19 to TRBJ1-2, with a tentative D call TRBD1 (6 bases). This clonotype originated in an adult in good health. CDR3: CASSPLNRVTGYTF. The CDR3 bases are TGTGCCAGTAGTCCATTAAACAGGGTGACCGGCTACACCTTC.